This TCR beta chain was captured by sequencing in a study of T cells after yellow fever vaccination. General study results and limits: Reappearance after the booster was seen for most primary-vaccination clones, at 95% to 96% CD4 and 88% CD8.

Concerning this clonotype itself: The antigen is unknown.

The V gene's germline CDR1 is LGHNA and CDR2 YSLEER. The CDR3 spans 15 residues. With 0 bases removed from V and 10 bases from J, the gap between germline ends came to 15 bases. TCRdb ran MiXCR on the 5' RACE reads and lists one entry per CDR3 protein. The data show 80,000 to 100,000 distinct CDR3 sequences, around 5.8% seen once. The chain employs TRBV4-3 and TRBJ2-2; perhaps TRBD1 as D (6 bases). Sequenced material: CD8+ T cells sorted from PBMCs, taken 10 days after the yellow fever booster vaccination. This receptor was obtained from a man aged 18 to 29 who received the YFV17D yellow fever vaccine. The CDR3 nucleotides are TGCGCCAGCAGCCAAGATAACAGGGTTGTGGTGGAGCTGTTTTTT. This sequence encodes CASSQDNRVVVELFF.